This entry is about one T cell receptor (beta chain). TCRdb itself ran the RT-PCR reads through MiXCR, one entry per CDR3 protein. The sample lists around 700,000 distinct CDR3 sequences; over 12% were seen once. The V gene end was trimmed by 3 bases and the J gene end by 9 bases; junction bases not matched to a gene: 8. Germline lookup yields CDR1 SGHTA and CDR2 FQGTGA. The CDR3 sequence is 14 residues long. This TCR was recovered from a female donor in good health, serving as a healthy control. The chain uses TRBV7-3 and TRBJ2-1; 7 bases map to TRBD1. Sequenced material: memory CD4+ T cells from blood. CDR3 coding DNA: TGTGCCAGCAGCTTCGACAGGGATAGGGGTGAGCAGTTCTTC. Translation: CASSFDRDRGEQFF.